These 10 T cell receptor beta chains were all obtained from the same sample, sequenced in a study of blood T cell repertoires in COVID-19. The repertoire was sequenced with immunoSEQ multiplex PCR; TCRdb's copy has only in-frame clones and lacks some. In the table there are some 370,000 clones, 90% of which are singletons. The sequencing sample was made of peripheral blood. Every receptor here comes from a man younger than 30 with active or convalescent COVID-19.

Note on this clone: Other DNA sequences of this sample code for an identical CDR3. V gene TRBV5-1 combines with J gene TRBJ1-1; no firm D call. The germline CDR1 and CDR2 sequences are SGHRS and YFSETQ. Trimming removed 0 bases at V and 1 base at J, with 4 bases between. This CDR3 comprises 13 residues. CDR3 amino acids: CASSLGRNTEAFF. CDR3 nucleotides: TGCGCCAGCAGCTTGGGTAGGAACACTGAAGCTTTCTTT.

This chain links TRBV15 with TRBJ1-6, with a possible D match to TRBD1 (5 bases). CDR3 length: 15 amino acids. The germline V gene encodes CDR1 LNHNV and CDR2 YYDKDF (reference sequence). The V and J ends lost 6 bases and 7 bases respectively, with 16 bases between them. CDR3 residues: CATRLLRGINSPLHF. The CDR3 region has the DNA TGTGCCACCAGATTACTTCGGGGGATAAATTCACCCCTCCACTTT.

The chain has TRBV19 and TRBJ1-1; D is unresolved. Germline values: CDR1 LNHDA, CDR2 SQIVND (reference sequence). The CDR3 extends over 11 amino acids. Trimming took off 3 bases at V and 7 bases at J, with 6 bases between the two ends. CDR3 sequence (DNA): TGTGCCAGTAGTATCGACTTTGAAGCTTTCTTT. Translation gives CASSIDFEAFF. Combining the CDR3 with reference TRBV19 and TRBJ1-1 gives the whole variable domain DGGITQSPKYLFRKEGQNVTLSCEQNLNHDAMYWYRQDPGQGLRLIYYSQIVNDFQKGDIAEGYSVSREKKESFPLTVTSAQKNPTAFYLCASSIDFEAFFGQGTRLTVV.

The table lists this clone with a count of one. The chain has TRBV24-1 and TRBJ1-1, with unresolved D. CDR1 and CDR2 (germline): KGHDR, SFDVKD. Trimming took off 7 bases at V and 5 bases at J, with 7 bases between the two ends. The CDR3 extends over 11 amino acids. In nucleotides, the CDR3 is TGTGCCACCAGGGCAGGTACTGAAGCTTTCTTT. Protein: CATRAGTEAFF.

The V gene is TRBV6-5, the J gene TRBJ2-1, with 11 nucleotides matching TRBD2. CDR3 size: 15 residues. Germline-derived CDR1 and CDR2 are MNHEY and SVGAGI. V lost 7 bases, J lost 7 bases, and 9 bases stayed unmatched. CDR3 residues: CASTLAASGGNEQFF. CDR3 nucleotide sequence: TGTGCCAGCACCCTCGCGGCTAGCGGGGGGAATGAGCAGTTCTTC.

This clone was recorded only once. This chain uses TRBV9 with TRBJ1-2, with 7 positions matching TRBD1. The CDR3 is 14 residues long. Germline CDR1 is SGDLS and CDR2 is YYNGEE. The trim removed 4 bases at V and 0 bases at J, leaving 3 bases unmatched. The CDR3 is CASSSRGANYGYTF. As DNA, the CDR3 is TGTGCCAGCAGCAGCAGGGGGGCTAACTATGGCTACACCTTC.

The CDR3 nucleotides are TGTGCCAGCAGCTTTTTGAGGGGGCAGAACTATGGCTACACCTTC. The encoded protein is CASSFLRGQNYGYTF. The chain is built from TRBV7-2 and TRBJ1-2; TRBD1 matches 7 bases. This CDR3 has 15 amino acids. The V gene end was trimmed by 3 bases and the J gene end by 2 bases; junction bases not matched to a gene: 6. CDR1 and CDR2 from the germline V gene are SGHTA and FQGNSA.

The V call is TRBV5-8, the J call TRBJ2-1; TRBD2 agrees at 8 bases. The CDR3 covers 16 residues. In germline, CDR1 is SGHTS, CDR2 YDEGEE. V shed 4 bases, J shed 8 bases, and the junction held 14 bases outside the gene matches. The CDR3 nucleotides are TGTGCCAGCAGCCCCTGGGACGGCGGGAGGTTCTATGAGCAGTTCTTC. It codes for CASSPWDGGRFYEQFF.

This clone was observed a single time. V gene TRBV4-1 combines with J gene TRBJ2-3; D unclear. Trimming shortened V by 0 bases and J by 2 bases, and 15 bases separated the two germline ends. Germline V lookup: CDR1 MGHRA, CDR2 YSYEKL. This CDR3 has 17 amino acids. The CDR3 is CASSQDSAPSLTDTQYF. The DNA of the CDR3 is TGCGCCAGCAGCCAAGACTCCGCGCCAAGCCTCACAGATACGCAGTATTTT.

V is TRBV27 and J is TRBJ2-1; 11 nucleotides line up with TRBD1. The CDR3 consists of 16 residues. The V gene end was trimmed by 5 bases and the J gene end by 3 bases; junction bases not matched to a gene: 6. Germline values: CDR1 MNHEY, CDR2 SMNVEV (reference sequence). This CDR3 is CASSTRDRGNYNEQFF. The CDR3 nucleotides read TGTGCCAGCAGTACCCGGGACAGGGGGAACTACAATGAGCAGTTCTTC.